Listed here is a single T cell receptor beta chain. No antigen is known for it. These data originate in a study of CD8+CD57+ T cells in acquired aplastic anemia. Findings of the study overall: Roughly 29 was the count of CD8+ CDR3 sequences that patients shared with controls.

All sequencing subjects had displayed CD8+CD57+ cell expansion on flow cytometry. Genomic DNA provided the template from which TCR beta VDJ and CDR3 profiles were obtained. From the reads, TCRdb called clonotypes with MiXCR, one entry per CDR3 protein. The table has roughly 250,000 distinct CDR3 sequences, around 43% seen once. CDR1 is SGHTA, CDR2 FQGNSA, per germline. This CDR3 has 14 residues. Germline trimming cut 7 bases from V and 9 bases from J; bases unmatched to any gene: 7. The V gene is TRBV7-2, the J gene TRBJ1-6; 9 bases agree with TRBD1. The source is a human donor with aplastic anemia. Sample: sorted CD4+, CD8+, or CD8+CD57+ T cells (not recorded which) from PBMCs. The CDR3 nucleotides are TGTGCCAGCACCGCCGGGACAGGGCGTTCACCCCTCCACTTT. The encoded protein is CASTAGTGRSPLHF.